What follows describes a single T cell receptor (beta chain). Trimming took off 1 base at V and 2 bases at J, with 12 bases between the two ends. The length of the CDR3 is 15 residues. Germline CDR1 and CDR2: SGHRS and YFSETQ. With random hexamers, 0.5 to 1 ug RNA was reverse transcribed. TCRdb redid the calling of the immunoSEQ multiplex PCR reads with MiXCR, one entry per CDR3 protein. The sample gives roughly 140,000 distinct CDR3 sequences, approximately 96% of which show up once; more than 0.075% is in the top ten. Negative isolation was applied to CD8+ and CD4+ T cells, and FACS enrichment was applied to TEMRA cells. This specimen comes from a study of CD8 T cells in Susac syndrome.

This receptor was identified in a human donor with Susac syndrome. The V and J genes are TRBV5-1 and TRBJ2-5, with D maybe TRBD1 (5 bases). Sequencing was performed on CD4+ T cells from PBMCs. CDR3 protein: CASSLRGSYQETQYF. CDR3 nucleotides: TGCGCCAGCAGCTTGAGGGGAAGCTATCAAGAGACCCAGTACTTC.